Listed here are 10 T cell receptor beta chains from one sample, sequenced in a study of T-cell reconstitution after alpha-beta-depleted transplantation in children. A library of TCRbeta sequences, prepared with unique molecular identifiers, was generated. TCRdb re-analysed the PCR reads in MiXCR, keeping a single row per CDR3 protein. This repertoire shows about 420,000 distinct CDR3 sequences, 11% found once; its top ten account for roughly 5.1%. The material was PBMCs from the stem cell graft donor, obtained from the stem cell graft. The receptors shown here come from a human donor who donated a stem cell graft to a child with acute myeloid leukemia.

This clonotype was seen more than once but under ten times. The V and J genes are TRBV12-3 or TRBV12-4 and TRBJ2-4; possible D gene TRBD1, 5 bases. The CDR3 contains 12 residues. V lost 3 bases, J lost 7 bases, and 7 bases lay in between. The CDR3 protein is CASSLGPNIQYF. CDR3 sequence (DNA): TGTGCCAGCAGTTTGGGGCCTAACATTCAGTACTTC.

The chain employs TRBV5-4 and TRBJ2-3, with TRBD2 matching 7 bases. Germline V gives CDR1 SGHNT, CDR2 YYREEE (reference sequence). CDR3 length: 15 residues. The ends lost 3 bases at V and 2 bases at J; junction bases unmatched: 6. The CDR3 DNA is TGTGCCAGCAGCTCGTCCGGGACTATCACAGATACGCAGTATTTT. Protein: CASSSSGTITDTQYF.

J is TRBJ2-3 and V is TRBV12-3 or TRBV12-4, with a tentative D call TRBD2 (5 bases). The CDR3 has 15 amino acids. Deletions cut 5 bases from V and 2 bases from J, with 14 bases between. Here the CDR3 reads CASSRRGLATDTQYF. CDR3 in DNA: TGTGCCAGCAGTCGTCGGGGTCTTGCCACAGATACGCAGTATTTT.

A few counts support this clonotype. The chain uses TRBV9 and TRBJ1-3; unclear D gene. CDR1 is SGDLS, CDR2 YYNGEE, per germline. This CDR3 comprises 14 residues. V lost 0 bases to trimming and J lost 1 base, with 5 bases between them. The CDR3 region has the DNA TGTGCCAGCAGCGTAGACCTGTCTGGAAACACCATATATTTT. It is translated as CASSVDLSGNTIYF.

This chain uses TRBV12-3 or TRBV12-4 with TRBJ2-1; no clear D. V gave up 0 bases and J gave up 0 bases, with 6 bases separating them. This CDR3 spans 15 amino acids. CDR3 loop: CASSLAFDSYNEQFF. CDR3 nucleotide sequence: TGTGCCAGCAGTTTAGCGTTCGACTCCTACAATGAGCAGTTCTTC.

The V and J genes are TRBV20-1 and TRBJ2-1, with TRBD1 identical over 10 bases. Germline V gene sequence: CDR1 DFQATT, CDR2 SNEGSKA (reference sequence). V lost 5 bases to trimming and J lost 0 bases; unmatched junction nucleotides: 10. The CDR3 consists of 17 residues. CDR3 nucleotides: TGCAGTGCTGAGGGACAGGGGAAGAAACTCTCCTACAATGAGCAGTTCTTC. It is translated as CSAEGQGKKLSYNEQFF.

This clonotype was detected a few times. The V gene is TRBV20-1, the J gene TRBJ1-2; D not certain. The CDR3 runs 14 residues. The germline V gene has CDR1 DFQATT and CDR2 SNEGSKA (reference sequence). V was clipped by 6 bases and J by 0 bases, with 14 bases between them. The chain's CDR3 is CSAPTPETNYGYTF. The CDR3 coding sequence is TGCAGTGCGCCTACCCCGGAGACTAACTATGGCTACACCTTC.

The table lists this clonotype with many counts. The gene calls are TRBV20-1 and TRBJ2-3; 9 bases are a match to TRBD2. The V gene end was trimmed by 6 bases and the J gene end by 6 bases; junction bases not matched to a gene: 13. This CDR3 spans 15 amino acids. Germline V gene lookup returns CDR1 DFQATT and CDR2 SNEGSKA (reference sequence). This CDR3 is CSATEGAGGSDTQYF. The CDR3 coding sequence is TGCAGTGCCACTGAGGGGGCGGGGGGGTCGGATACGCAGTATTTT.

V and J are TRBV29-1 and TRBJ2-1; 10 nucleotides align to TRBD2. From germline, CDR1 is SQVTM and CDR2 ANQGSEA. The junction had 10 bases not matched to a gene; V was cut back by 6 bases and J by 8 bases. This CDR3 comprises 14 residues. The CDR3 protein is CSVTSGARLDEQFF. The CDR3 DNA is TGCAGCGTAACTAGCGGGGCAAGGTTGGATGAGCAGTTCTTC.

V and J are TRBV10-3 and TRBJ2-5, with 10 nucleotides matching TRBD2. Germline assignment: CDR1 ENHRY and CDR2 SYGVKD. V shed 0 bases and J 4 bases; nucleotides not matched to a gene: 5. The CDR3 runs 16 residues. The CDR3 region is CAISESVAGGRETQYF. CDR3 DNA: TGTGCCATCAGTGAGTCGGTAGCGGGAGGAAGAGAGACCCAGTACTTC.